This T cell receptor (beta chain) appears in the sequencing data of a study of T cell repertoires in cytomegalovirus infection. For the study at large: The public TCR beta signatures pointed to both CMV infection and matching HLA type. Whole-study results and caveats: Individuals carrying CMV plus the relevant HLA were identified by cumulative frequency of public TCR beta families. The ex vivo response showed dominance by HLA-C-restricted CMV-specific TCR beta clonotypes.

Trimming left V 6 bases short and J 2 bases short, with 8 bases between. CDR3 length: 14 residues. This clonotype was counted at least ten times. The antigen is unknown. TCRdb re-called the reads with MiXCR, one entry per CDR3 protein. The table records about 310,000 distinct CDR3 sequences, roughly a tenth of them present only once. The rearrangement links TRBV12-3 or TRBV12-4 to TRBJ2-6; D might be TRBD1 or TRBD2, each matching 5 bases. The TCR sequence derives from a human donor in good health (CMV status not recorded). Some clones in this sample may be carry-over from other donors' samples. The sample was PBMCs. For the CDR3, the DNA is TGTGCCAGCAGCGGGACGACTGGGGCCAACGTCCTGACTTTC. It encodes CASSGTTGANVLTF.